This entry lists 20 T cell receptor beta chains sequenced from one sample in a study of shared clonotypes between healthy human individuals (dated by TCRdb to 2018 to 2021). CD8 naive samples consisted of CD45RO-negative cells that were positively selected for CCR7, yielding a CD45RA+CCR7+ population without TemRA cells. Library prep was done by the immunoSEQ multiplex PCR assay. TCRdb carries this immuneACCESS record with in-frame sequences only. Its versions omit some clonotypes, under half of them owing to an unresolved V gene in the studies checked, with the rest unexplained. The sample contains hundreds of thousands of clones, more than 85% of them found a single time. The ten largest clones add up to approximately 25% of the sample. Sequencing was done on a sample of naive CD8+ T cells sorted from blood. The sample's cell subset or site, from its label and the paper: CD45RA+CCR7+. These receptors came from a man aged 25-45 years in good health.

The gene calls are TRBV27 and TRBJ1-2; the match to TRBD1 covers 7 bases. V lost 2 bases, J lost 14 bases, and 14 bases stayed unmatched. Germline V gene sequence: CDR1 MNHEY, CDR2 SMNVEV (reference sequence). The CDR3 has 14 amino acids. The DNA for the CDR3 is TGTGCCAGCAGTTTAGTTTTCGGGAGACAGGGAAAAACCTTC. Protein sequence: CASSLVFGRQGKTF.

This clone was detected only a few times. The chain links TRBV27 to TRBJ2-7; D call uncertain. The CDR3 has 18 amino acids. Trimming removed 0 bases at V and 3 bases at J, with 21 bases between. The V gene's germline CDR1 is MNHEY and CDR2 SMNVEV (reference sequence). CDR3 region: CASSLSTGVGSLLYEQYF. The CDR3 region has the DNA TGTGCCAGCAGTTTATCGACTGGGGTGGGGTCCTTACTCTACGAGCAGTACTTC.

The rearrangement uses TRBV6-1 and TRBJ2-5, with a possible D match to TRBD1 (5 bases). Germline assignment: CDR1 MNHNS and CDR2 SASEGT. The CDR3 has 16 residues. With 4 bases removed from V and 2 bases from J, the gap between germline ends came to 17 bases. CDR3 sequence reads: CASSAPTELQQETQYF. DNA for the CDR3: TGTGCCAGCAGTGCCCCGACAGAGCTTCAACAAGAGACCCAGTACTTC.

V is TRBV7-6 and J is TRBJ1-1; D is unresolved. The CDR3 loop spans 15 amino acids. CDR1 and CDR2 (germline): SGHVS, FNYEAQ. V was pared by 1 base and J by 1 base, with 10 bases between. The CDR3 DNA reads TGTGCCAGCAGCTTAGATCCGGGTTGGAACACTGAAGCTTTCTTT. Its translation is CASSLDPGWNTEAFF. The full variable domain, its missing parts supplied by reference TRBV7-6 and TRBJ1-1, is GAGVSQSPRYKVTKRGQDVALRCDPISGHVSLYWYRQALGQGPEFLTYFNYEAQQDKSGLPNDRFSAERPEGSISTLTIQRTEQRDSAMYRCASSLDPGWNTEAFFGQGTRLTVV.

This chain connects TRBV2 to TRBJ1-3, with D unclear. CDR1 is SNHLY, CDR2 FYNNEI, per germline. The CDR3 has 15 residues. The ends were cut back, 8 bases at V and 0 bases at J, with 14 bases in the middle. The CDR3 sequence: CASEREDSSGNTIYF. CDR3 in DNA: TGTGCCAGCGAACGAGAGGACTCCTCTGGAAACACCATATATTTT. Using reference TRBV2 and TRBJ1-3 for the parts outside the CDR3, the full variable domain is EPEVTQTPSHQVTQMGQEVILRCVPISNHLYFYWYRQILGQKVEFLVSFYNNEISEKSEIFDDQFSVERPDGSNFTLKIRSTKLEDSAMYFCASEREDSSGNTIYFGEGSWLTVV.

The chain has TRBV27 and TRBJ2-7; maybe TRBD2 (6 bases). The V and J ends lost 2 bases and 2 bases respectively, with 13 bases between them. CDR3 length equals 15 residues. Germline CDR1 and CDR2: MNHEY and SMNVEV (reference sequence). CDR3 coding DNA: TGTGCCAGCAGTTTAAAGGGACTTCAAACCTACGAGCAGTACTTC. Encoded protein: CASSLKGLQTYEQYF.

This CDR3 reads CASSLSGRATYEQYF. The CDR3 region has the DNA TGTGCCAGCAGCTTAAGCGGGAGGGCCACCTACGAGCAGTACTTC. The chain couples TRBV11-2 to TRBJ2-7; 10 bases match TRBD2. The CDR3 totals 15 residues. J lost 2 bases, V lost 2 bases, and 3 bases had no gene match. From germline, CDR1 is SGHAT and CDR2 FQNNGV.

The V call is TRBV27, the J call TRBJ2-7; D remains unclear. CDR1 MNHEY and CDR2 SMNVEV come from the germline V gene (reference sequence). This CDR3 region has 14 residues. Trimming removed 4 bases from V and 3 bases from J, with 13 bases in between. The CDR3 is CASSSPTGLYEQYF. Here the CDR3 DNA reads TGTGCCAGCAGTTCCCCGACGGGCCTCTACGAGCAGTACTTC.

The V call is TRBV28, the J call TRBJ2-1; 10 bases map to TRBD2. The CDR3 extends over 15 amino acids. After removal of 5 bases from V and 5 bases from J, the junction contained 6 bases not matched to a gene. The germline gives CDR1 MDHEN, CDR2 SYDVKM. The CDR3 nucleotides are TGTGCCAGCAGTCAATCTAGCGGGAGTCACAATGAGCAGTTCTTC. The encoded protein is CASSQSSGSHNEQFF.

This chain joins TRBV27 and TRBJ1-3; D not resolved. V was clipped by 8 bases and J by 0 bases, with 8 bases between them. Germline values: CDR1 MNHEY, CDR2 SMNVEV (reference sequence). The CDR3 consists of 13 residues. The DNA of the CDR3 is TGTGCCAGCGGTCTCTCCTCTGGAAACACCATATATTTT. It translates to CASGLSSGNTIYF.

This clone was recorded a few times. The chain recombines TRBV19 with TRBJ2-7; D tentatively reads TRBD1 or TRBD2 (6 bases each). Between the trimmed V and J ends, which lost 9 bases and 0 bases, there was a span of 12 bases. Germline V gene lookup returns CDR1 LNHDA and CDR2 SQIVND (reference sequence). The CDR3 consists of 13 residues. The CDR3 DNA is TGTGCCAGCGGACAGACTAGCTCCTACGAGCAGTACTTC. This translates into CASGQTSSYEQYF.

The chain has TRBV9 and TRBJ1-2; D remains ambiguous. The germline V and J ends were trimmed by 2 bases and 2 bases, with 13 bases remaining between them. The germline V gene encodes CDR1 SGDLS and CDR2 YYNGEE. This CDR3 is 15 amino acids long. DNA for the CDR3: TGTGCCAGCAGCGTGGGGAGCCGTGGGAACTATGGCTACACCTTC. Residues: CASSVGSRGNYGYTF. The whole variable domain, filled in from reference TRBV9 and TRBJ1-2, reads DSGVTQTPKHLITATGQRVTLRCSPRSGDLSVYWYQQSLDQGLQFLIQYYNGEERAKGNILERFSAQQFPDLHSELNLSSLELGDSALYFCASSVGSRGNYGYTFGSGTRLTVV.

V gene TRBV15 combines with J gene TRBJ2-6; no clear D gene. There are 16 residues in the CDR3. V shed 0 bases and J shed 3 bases, with 9 bases lying between them. Germline CDR1 LNHNV, CDR2 YYDKDF (reference sequence). The CDR3 DNA follows: TGTGCCACCAGCAGAGACTCTTTGAGTGGGGCCAACGTCCTGACTTTC. This gives the protein CATSRDSLSGANVLTF. Filled out from reference TRBV15 and TRBJ2-6, the complete variable domain reads DAMVIQNPRYQVTQFGKPVTLSCSQTLNHNVMYWYQQKSSQAPKLLFHYYDKDFNNEADTPDNFQSRRPNTSFCFLDIRSPGLGDTAMYLCATSRDSLSGANVLTFGAGSRLTVL.

The V and J genes are TRBV11-1 and TRBJ2-1; 7 bases agree with TRBD2. V lost 6 bases to trimming and J lost 4 bases; unmatched junction nucleotides: 9. Germline CDR1 is SGHAT and CDR2 is FQDESV (reference sequence). The CDR3 length is 15 residues. The DNA for the CDR3 is TGTGCCAGCAGTGACGGGCTAGCGGCTTACAATGAGCAGTTCTTC. It codes for CASSDGLAAYNEQFF.

Comments on this clone: At one boundary the junction diverges from the germline segment, which might be a read error. The chain couples TRBV2 to TRBJ2-7; TRBD2 matches 13 bases. The germline V gene encodes CDR1 SNHLY and CDR2 FYNNEI. CDR3 length: 17 amino acids. CDR3 nucleotide sequence: TGTGCCAGCAGGCACATCGGGGGCGAGTGGACTAGCGGGAGTTGGGACTTC. Translated: CASRHIGGEWTSGSWDF.

The rearrangement links TRBV5-5 to TRBJ2-7; D gene uncertain. Germline values: CDR1 SGHKS, CDR2 YYEKEE (reference sequence). This CDR3 region has 14 residues. V lost 1 base and J 3 bases, leaving 11 bases between the germline ends. CDR3 sequence (DNA): TGTGCCAGCAGCTTGATGGCCAGAGACTACGAGCAGTACTTC. It encodes CASSLMARDYEQYF.

The V gene is TRBV5-1, the J gene TRBJ1-5; D is possibly TRBD1 (5 bases). The CDR3 runs 14 residues. The germline gives CDR1 SGHRS, CDR2 YFSETQ. V dropped 2 bases and J dropped 5 bases, with 11 bases sitting between them. The CDR3 loop reads CASSLGGVDQPQHF. For the CDR3, the DNA is TGCGCCAGCAGCTTAGGAGGGGTTGATCAGCCCCAGCATTTT. The entire variable domain, with the rest obtained from reference TRBV5-1 and TRBJ1-5, is as follows: KAGVTQTPRYLIKTRGQQVTLSCSPISGHRSVSWYQQTPGQGLQFLFEYFSETQRNKGNFPGRFSGRQFSNSRSEMNVSTLELGDSALYLCASSLGGVDQPQHFGDGTRLSIL.

The V call is TRBV4-3, the J call TRBJ2-5, with 9 bases fitting TRBD1. The CDR3 totals 13 residues. The J segment lost 5 bases and the V segment lost 5 bases, leaving 3 bases of the junction unmatched. Germline V gives CDR1 LGHNA, CDR2 YSLEER. Here the CDR3 reads CASSGQGRETQYF. The CDR3 DNA reads as TGCGCCAGCAGCGGACAGGGGCGGGAGACCCAGTACTTC.

V is TRBV27 and J is TRBJ2-7; 10 bases agree with TRBD2. Germline CDR1 and CDR2: MNHEY and SMNVEV (reference sequence). The V segment lost 5 bases and the J segment 12 bases; nucleotides outside the gene matches: 7. This CDR3 is built from 12 residues. CDR3 bases: TGTGCCAGCAGTCCTAGCGGGAGATTCCCGTACTTC. It yields the protein CASSPSGRFPYF.

V gene TRBV4-3 combines with J gene TRBJ2-1; TRBD2 might be the D (5 bases). V was trimmed by 2 bases and J by 6 bases, leaving 20 bases between them. The length of the CDR3 is 17 residues. Per germline, CDR1 LGHNA and CDR2 YSLEER. CDR3 DNA sequence: TGCGCCAGCAGCCAATTGATGCTACTGGTGGGGAGCAATGAGCAGTTCTTC. As protein: CASSQLMLLVGSNEQFF.